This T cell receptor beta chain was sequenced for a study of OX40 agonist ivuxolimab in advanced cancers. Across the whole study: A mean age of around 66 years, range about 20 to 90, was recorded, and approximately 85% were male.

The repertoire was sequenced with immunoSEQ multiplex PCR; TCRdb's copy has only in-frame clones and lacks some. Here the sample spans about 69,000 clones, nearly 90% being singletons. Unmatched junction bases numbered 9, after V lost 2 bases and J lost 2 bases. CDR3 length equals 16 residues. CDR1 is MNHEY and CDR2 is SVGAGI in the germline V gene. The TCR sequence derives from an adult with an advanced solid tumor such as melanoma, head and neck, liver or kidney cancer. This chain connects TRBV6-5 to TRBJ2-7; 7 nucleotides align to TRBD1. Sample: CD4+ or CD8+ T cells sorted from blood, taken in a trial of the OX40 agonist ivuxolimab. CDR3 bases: TGTGCCAGCAGTTACGGCGCAGGGGGATTCACCTACGAGCAGTACTTC. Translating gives CASSYGAGGFTYEQYF.